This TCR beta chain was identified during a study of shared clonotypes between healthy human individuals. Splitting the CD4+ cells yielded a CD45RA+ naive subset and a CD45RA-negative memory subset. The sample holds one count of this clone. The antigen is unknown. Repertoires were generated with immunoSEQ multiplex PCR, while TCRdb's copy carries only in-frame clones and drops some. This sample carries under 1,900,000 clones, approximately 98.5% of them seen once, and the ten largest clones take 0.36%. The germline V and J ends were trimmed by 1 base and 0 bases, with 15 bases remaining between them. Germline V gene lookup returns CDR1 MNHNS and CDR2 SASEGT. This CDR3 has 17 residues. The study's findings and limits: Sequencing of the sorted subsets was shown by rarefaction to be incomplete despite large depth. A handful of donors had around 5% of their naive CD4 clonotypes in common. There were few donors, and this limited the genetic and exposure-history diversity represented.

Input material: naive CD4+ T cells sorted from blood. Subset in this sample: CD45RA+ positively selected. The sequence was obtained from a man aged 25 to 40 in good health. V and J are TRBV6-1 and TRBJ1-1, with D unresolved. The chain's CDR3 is CASSEVPIGQLNTEAFF. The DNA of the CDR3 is TGTGCCAGCAGTGAAGTTCCAATAGGGCAGCTGAACACTGAAGCTTTCTTT.